This T cell receptor (beta chain) emerged from a study of T-cell reconstitution after alpha-beta-depleted transplantation in children listed by TCRdb under 2016. For the study in its entirety: Using TCR repertoire profiling, the study quantitatively followed how T-cell immune reconstitution unfolded in children after TCRalphabeta/CD19-depleted allogeneic hematopoietic cell transplantation.

Receptors were amplified or captured by PCR. This sample was sequenced with an Illumina HiSeq 2500. To normalize quantification of the TCRbeta repertoire, the TCR libraries were built with molecular barcoding that relied on unique molecular identifiers. Starting from the raw public reads, TCRdb applied fastp trimming at Q25, assembled clones with MiXCR and retained in-frame beta chains. Identical CDR3 proteins give one entry, which carries the most common genes and DNA. This sample has hundreds of thousands of distinct CDR3 sequences in its table, and roughly 10% of those were observed once. The ten largest clonotypes hold 2% to 2.5% of the sample. In the paper's terms, the treatment or condition label means: allogeneic hematopoietic cell transplantation with graft depleted of TCRalphabeta T cells and CD19 B cells. The children who served as transplant recipients had been given grafts of TCRalphabeta/CD19-depleted allogeneic hematopoietic cells.

Comment on this clonotype: Its antigen is currently not known. No qualities accompany the bases; no much larger clone lies one base away.

Reading from cysteine to phenylalanine, the CDR3 counts 16 amino acids. Only the CDR3 part of the read is kept: 48 bases, read in frame from the first base. V loses 2 bases of germline sequence and J loses 2 bases, and the interval between the two ends is 16 bases. CDR1 and CDR2 (KGHSH, LQKENI) derive from the germline V gene. The full study reports these points: In some patients, the high TCRbeta diversity seen at day 60 was put down to recipient T cells and intrathymic progenitors that had survived conditioning. The frequencies of hyperexpanded clones fell over the following months, and after one year, T-cell counts and TCRbeta diversity were mostly attributed to newly produced T cells. Apparently early alphabetaT-cell count recovery about two months after transplant reportedly relied on only several hundred rapidly expanded clones derived from non-depleted graft cells.

The rearrangement joined TRBV18 to TRBJ2-7, and the D gene may be TRBD2, 7 bases matching. This material consisted of PBMCs, taken before TCRalphabeta/CD19-depleted stem cell transplant. The clonotype originates from a child younger than 10 with inherited bone marrow failure, due to receive a stem cell transplant. The CDR3 protein is CASSPAERDITYEQYF. The bases are TGTGCCAGCTCACCAGCCGAGCGGGACATAACCTACGAGCAGTACTTC.